These 21 T cell receptor beta chains share one sample of origin, sequenced in a study of shared clonotypes between healthy human individuals. Libraries were prepared by immunoSEQ multiplex PCR; TCRdb keeps only in-frame clonotypes and omits some of them. The table records about 2.1 million clones, around 93% of them present only once. Terminally differentiated effector memory CD45RA+ cells were left out of the naive CD8 fraction, which was CD45RO-negative and positively selected for CCR7. The sample comprised naive CD8+ T cells from PBMCs. The source of these receptors is a man between 18 and 29 years old in good health. Some clones in this sample may be carry-over from other donors' samples.

This clone was detected only once. V is TRBV14 and J is TRBJ2-1; D unclear. Per the germline V gene, CDR1 is SGHDN and CDR2 is FVKESK. The CDR3 contains 14 residues. Between the trimmed V and J ends, which lost 0 bases and 3 bases, there was a span of 6 bases. The CDR3 protein is CASSQDRNYNEQFF. The CDR3 coding sequence is TGTGCCAGCAGCCAAGATAGGAACTACAATGAGCAGTTCTTC.

V is TRBV5-1 and J is TRBJ2-3, with D hard to call. This CDR3 is 17 amino acids long. V was clipped by 2 bases and J by 2 bases, with 18 bases between them. Germline loops: CDR1 SGHRS, CDR2 YFSETQ. The CDR3 nucleotides are TGCGCCAGCAGCTTTTTGGCACCCTTAGCTAACACAGATACGCAGTATTTT. This gives the protein CASSFLAPLANTDTQYF.

This chain uses TRBV13 with TRBJ1-2; D is ambiguous. Germline CDR1 PRHDT, CDR2 FYEKMQ (reference sequence). V lost 0 bases and J lost 4, with 6 bases in between. The CDR3 sequence is 13 residues long. Here the CDR3 reads CASSLGAAYGYTF. In DNA form, the CDR3 reads TGTGCCAGCAGCTTAGGGGCGGCCTATGGCTACACCTTC.

This clone has just one count. The J gene is TRBJ2-3, the V gene TRBV27, with no clear D. V was shortened by 3 bases and J by 1 base, with 14 bases between the two germline ends. The CDR3 covers 16 residues. Germline V gene sequence: CDR1 MNHEY, CDR2 SMNVEV (reference sequence). In DNA form, the CDR3 reads TGTGCCAGCAGTTTCACCCTAGGGTTAGGCACAGATACGCAGTATTTT. It yields the protein CASSFTLGLGTDTQYF.

In the case of this clone: Other DNA sequences in the same sample also yield this CDR3. The chain carries TRBV27 and TRBJ2-3; D is uncertain. CDR3 length: 14 residues. From germline, CDR1 is MNHEY and CDR2 SMNVEV (reference sequence). With 0 bases removed from V and 3 bases from J, the gap between germline ends came to 7 bases. Here the CDR3 DNA reads TGTGCCAGCAGTTTATCTCCGAGAACAGATACGCAGTATTTT. Protein sequence: CASSLSPRTDTQYF.

As for this clone: This sample includes further DNA sequences coding for the same CDR3. V and J are TRBV7-6 and TRBJ2-7; D is possibly TRBD2 (6 bases). CDR1 SGHVS and CDR2 FNYEAQ come from the germline V gene. The CDR3 consists of 13 residues. Trimming shortened V by 1 base and J by 4 bases, and 8 bases separated the two germline ends. CDR3 in amino acids: CASSLGSGYEQYF. In nucleotides, the CDR3 is TGTGCCAGCAGCTTAGGTAGCGGTTACGAGCAGTACTTC.

Here the CDR3 DNA reads TGTGCCAGCAGCCCGGGGGCGGGAGCCACCTACGAGCAGTACTTC. Its protein is CASSPGAGATYEQYF. The V and J genes are TRBV6-1 and TRBJ2-7, with D possibly being TRBD2 (7 bases). V shed 6 bases and J shed 2 bases, with 17 bases lying between them. Germline lookup yields CDR1 MNHNS and CDR2 SASEGT. CDR3 size: 15 residues.

The chain couples TRBV4-2 to TRBJ2-1; 9 nucleotides line up with TRBD2. V lost 0 bases, J lost 3 bases, and 9 bases stayed unmatched. CDR1 is LGHNA and CDR2 is YNFKEQ in the germline V gene. This CDR3 contains 18 residues. The CDR3, as DNA: TGTGCCAGCAGCCAAGATTCCGTCCTAGCGGGGATCTACAATGAGCAGTTCTTC. Protein product: CASSQDSVLAGIYNEQFF.

The gene calls are TRBV6-6 and TRBJ2-1; 8 bases are shared with TRBD2. The V segment lost 10 bases and the J segment 9 bases; nucleotides outside the gene matches: 17. CDR1 and CDR2 from the germline V gene are MNHNY and SVGAGI (reference sequence). This CDR3 region has 15 residues. CDR3: CATPTKDREGGEQFF. The DNA of the CDR3 is TGTGCCACCCCAACAAAAGACCGGGAGGGGGGTGAGCAGTTCTTC.

J is TRBJ2-1 and V is TRBV7-3, with D possibly being TRBD1 (6 bases). V lost 3 bases and J lost 4, with 7 bases in between. The CDR3 extends over 13 amino acids. Germline lookup yields CDR1 SGHTA and CDR2 FQGTGA. The DNA of the CDR3 is TGTGCCAGCAGCTTCGGACAGTACAATGAGCAGTTCTTC. Protein sequence: CASSFGQYNEQFF. Complete variable domain (other parts from reference TRBV7-3 and TRBJ2-1): GAGVSQTPSNKVTEKGKYVELRCDPISGHTALYWYRQSLGQGPEFLIYFQGTGAADDSGLPNDRFFAVRPEGSVSTLKIQRTERGDSAVYLCASSFGQYNEQFFGPGTRLTVL.

The chain links TRBV27 to TRBJ1-5, with a tentative D call TRBD1 (5 bases). In germline, CDR1 is MNHEY, CDR2 SMNVEV (reference sequence). The CDR3 has 15 residues. Trimming left V 2 bases short and J 7 bases short, with 15 bases between. The CDR3 region is CASSLMGWDGQPQHF. The CDR3 DNA is TGTGCCAGCAGTTTAATGGGTTGGGACGGCCAGCCCCAGCATTTT.

This chain connects TRBV2 to TRBJ2-3; D unresolved. The CDR3 extends over 13 amino acids. V lost 3 bases to trimming and J lost 3 bases, with 7 bases between them. The V gene's germline CDR1 is SNHLY and CDR2 FYNNEI. The CDR3 coding sequence is TGTGCCAGCAGTGACCCTGCGACAGATACGCAGTATTTT. This gives the protein CASSDPATDTQYF.

The rearrangement joins TRBV28 to TRBJ2-2; 8 bases are shared with TRBD1. The J segment lost 6 bases and the V segment lost 10 bases, leaving 16 bases of the junction unmatched. CDR3 length equals 16 residues. CDR1 and CDR2 (germline): MDHEN, SYDVKM. CDR3 residues: CAIQSDRERVAGELFF. In DNA, the CDR3 is TGTGCCATACAGTCGGACAGGGAAAGAGTGGCCGGGGAGCTGTTTTTT.

This chain uses TRBV9 with TRBJ2-5; 8 bases map to TRBD1. Germline V gene data show CDR1 as SGDLS and CDR2 as YYNGEE. V trimming: 3 bases; J trimming: 3 bases; junction bases outside the gene matches: 4. This CDR3 has 14 amino acids. CDR3 sequence: CASSGRTGKETQYF. Here the CDR3 DNA reads TGTGCCAGCAGCGGGAGGACAGGGAAAGAGACCCAGTACTTC.

The rearrangement uses TRBV9 and TRBJ1-5, with 8 nucleotides matching TRBD1. Trimming at V came to 2 bases and at J to 4 bases, leaving 5 bases not matched to a gene. Germline-derived CDR1 and CDR2 are SGDLS and YYNGEE. The CDR3 totals 15 residues. Written as DNA, the CDR3 is TGTGCCAGCAGCGTTGGGGACAGGTGGAATCAGCCCCAGCATTTT. Amino acid sequence: CASSVGDRWNQPQHF.

The chain has TRBV27 and TRBJ2-1; tentatively, D is TRBD1 or TRBD2 (6 bases each). V was pared by 5 bases and J by 2 bases, with 19 bases between. The CDR3 sequence is 17 residues long. Looked up from germline, CDR1 is MNHEY and CDR2 is SMNVEV (reference sequence). CDR3 bases: TGTGCCAGCAGTGACCCTGGGGTGGGGGGCCCCTACAATGAGCAGTTCTTC. It codes for CASSDPGVGGPYNEQFF.

The V gene is TRBV10-2, the J gene TRBJ2-5; 12 bases match TRBD2. The V and J ends lost 7 bases and 5 bases, in that order; junction bases with no gene match: 5. Germline CDR1 WSHSY, CDR2 SAAADI. The CDR3 runs to 14 residues. The CDR3 DNA reads TGCGCCAGCACTAGCGGGAGGGCCCAGGAGACCCAGTACTTC. Its translation is CASTSGRAQETQYF.

The gene calls are TRBV30 and TRBJ2-7; D unresolved. V was cut by 5 bases and J by 0 bases, with 11 bases left in between. The CDR3 length is 13 residues. CDR1 is GTSNPN and CDR2 is SVGIG in the germline V gene (reference sequence). The CDR3 DNA reads TGTGCCTGGGTCGGAAGGACCTCCTACGAGCAGTACTTC. It is translated as CAWVGRTSYEQYF. The full variable domain, in which reference TRBV30 and TRBJ2-7 provide the parts outside the CDR3, is SQTIHQWPATLVQPVGSPLSLECTVEGTSNPNLYWYRQAAGRGLQLLFYSVGIGQISSEVPQNLSASRPQDRQFILSSKKLLLSDSGFYLCAWVGRTSYEQYFGPGTRLTVT.

The chain has TRBV27 and TRBJ2-7; D possibly matches TRBD1 or TRBD2 (5 bases each). Germline values: CDR1 MNHEY, CDR2 SMNVEV (reference sequence). V lost 4 bases, J lost 0 bases, and 13 bases lay in between. The CDR3 sequence is 15 residues long. Written as DNA, the CDR3 is TGTGCCAGCAGTTGGGTCGGGACGAGCTCCTACGAGCAGTACTTC. Translated: CASSWVGTSSYEQYF.

V usage is TRBV2 and J usage is TRBJ1-3; D gene ambiguous. The CDR3 loop spans 15 amino acids. Germline V CDR1 and CDR2: SNHLY, FYNNEI. The V end lost 1 base, the J end lost 0 bases, and 7 bases lay between the germline ends. For the CDR3, the DNA is TGTGCCAGCAGTGAAGGGCTCAACTCTGGAAACACCATATATTTT. This codes for CASSEGLNSGNTIYF. Supplemented by reference TRBV2 and TRBJ1-3, the full variable domain reads EPEVTQTPSHQVTQMGQEVILRCVPISNHLYFYWYRQILGQKVEFLVSFYNNEISEKSEIFDDQFSVERPDGSNFTLKIRSTKLEDSAMYFCASSEGLNSGNTIYFGEGSWLTVV.

The chain combines TRBV6-1 with TRBJ2-7; 11 bases map to TRBD1. J gave up 3 bases and V 6 bases, and 4 bases lay outside the gene matches. The germline gives CDR1 MNHNS, CDR2 SASEGT. CDR3 length equals 14 residues. The CDR3, as DNA: TGTGCCAGCAGGGAGGACAGGGGGCTCTACGAGCAGTACTTC. Its protein is CASREDRGLYEQYF.